This T cell receptor (beta chain) was sequenced for a study of shared T cell receptors in the human thymus. Some clones are missing from TCRdb's copy, which holds only in-frame ones; the method was immunoSEQ multiplex PCR. The sample consists of about 710,000 clones, approximately 87% of them appearing once. The length of the CDR3 is 17 residues. The germline CDR1 and CDR2 sequences are SGHRS and YFSETQ. These sequences were also reported in another study, on human thymus T cells. As that report states: Repertoires sampled from thymus and blood appeared biased in V and J gene usage.

Sequencing was carried out using thymocytes. This chain connects TRBV5-1 to TRBJ2-5; the match to TRBD2 covers 9 bases. TRBJ2-7 matches the DNA end more closely, so the J call is doubtful. The receptor's source is a boy in the first two years of life with a congenital heart defect. As DNA, the CDR3 is TGCGCCAGCAGCTTGGGTTGGGGGAGGACTAGCGTCAACGAGCAGTACTTC. Its translation is CASSLGWGRTSVNEQYF.